The clone carrying this T cell receptor beta chain was seen a handful of times. The antigen is not known. One junction end does not reproduce the germline sequence, and a read error may be involved. The PCR employed 60 Vbeta primers together with 13 Jbeta primers. The repertoire was sequenced with immunoSEQ multiplex PCR; TCRdb's copy has only in-frame clones and lacks some. Of 50,000 or so clones in the sample, 55% to 85% are singletons; the top ten hold around a tenth. The sample originates from a study of cytomegalovirus exposure and HLA in healthy donors. Regarding the study as a whole: Using a false discovery rate of 0.05, a later analysis showed that 15,000 to 20,000 TCR beta sequences were associated with HLA alleles. In terms of immune exposure information, only CMV serostatus was available. Fewer N-insertions than the approximately 700-donor mean were reportedly shown by an Asian-associated ancestry cluster in a later analysis.

The germline CDR1 and CDR2 sequences are SGDLS and YYNGEE. The CDR3 runs to 15 residues. The TCR was taken from a woman aged 45-65 years in good health and CMV-seronegative. This sequence joins TRBV9 and TRBJ2-1; a possible D gene is TRBD2 (5 bases). Material for sequencing was PBMCs. CDR3 in DNA: TGTGCCAGCATCGTAAGGAACGGGATCGGCAATGAGAAGTTCTTC. It specifies CASIVRNGIGNEKFF.